The 32 T cell receptor beta chains below all came from one sample that was sequenced in a study of cytomegalovirus exposure and HLA in healthy donors. The PCR was carried out with 60 Vbeta primers and 13 Jbeta primers. The data were produced by immunoSEQ multiplex PCR, yet TCRdb's version contains in-frame clones alone and is incomplete. The sample has around 90,000 clones, about two thirds seen once. The sequenced sample consisted of PBMCs. The receptors stem from a woman in her forties or fifties in good health and CMV-seropositive.

This clone was recorded a few times. The gene calls are TRBV19 and TRBJ2-3; a possible D gene is TRBD1 (5 bases). The germline V gene has CDR1 LNHDA and CDR2 SQIVND (reference sequence). V was trimmed by 9 bases and J by 0 bases, leaving 19 bases between them. CDR3 size: 16 residues. In DNA form, the CDR3 reads TGTGCCAGCTCAGGGTACTCCCGTCCAAGCACAGATACGCAGTATTTT. Residues: CASSGYSRPSTDTQYF.

V gene TRBV5-1 combines with J gene TRBJ2-3; no firm D call. V was trimmed by 0 bases and J by 5 bases, leaving 10 bases between them. The CDR3 extends over 14 amino acids. Germline V gene lookup returns CDR1 SGHRS and CDR2 YFSETQ. This CDR3 reads CASSLALAIDTQYF. CDR3 coding DNA: TGCGCCAGCAGCTTGGCTTTGGCAATAGATACGCAGTATTTT.

This clone was observed a handful of times. The chain combines TRBV11-2 with TRBJ2-7; D unclear. The ends were cut back, 1 base at V and 2 bases at J, with 18 bases in the middle. The CDR3 is 17 residues long. Germline assignment: CDR1 SGHAT and CDR2 FQNNGV. The DNA of the CDR3 is TGTGCCAGCAGCTTAGCGTCAGGTCGGTCTAAGCCCTACGAGCAGTACTTC. It translates to CASSLASGRSKPYEQYF. The variable domain in full, completed from reference TRBV11-2 and TRBJ2-7, reads EAGVAQSPRYKIIEKRQSVAFWCNPISGHATLYWYQQILGQGPKLLIQFQNNGVVDDSQLPKDRFSAERLKGVDSTLKIQPAKLEDSAVYLCASSLASGRSKPYEQYFGPGTRLTVT.

J is TRBJ1-3 and V is TRBV7-2; tentative D call: TRBD1 (5 bases). Trimming stripped 4 bases from V and 1 base from J, with 17 bases between. The germline CDR1 and CDR2 sequences are SGHTA and FQGNSA. The CDR3 is 17 amino acids. The CDR3 nucleotides are TGTGCCAGCAGCTCGACGACAGCCCAGAGGTCTGGAAACACCATATATTTT. Its protein is CASSSTTAQRSGNTIYF.

The chain has TRBV7-6 and TRBJ2-7; D might be TRBD1 (5 bases). CDR1 is SGHVS, CDR2 FNYEAQ, per germline. This CDR3 has 14 residues. Trimming shortened V by 0 bases and J by 3 bases, and 9 bases separated the two germline ends. CDR3 region: CASSLADQGYEQYF. CDR3 coding DNA: TGTGCCAGCAGCTTAGCGGATCAGGGCTACGAGCAGTACTTC.

The count of this clone is one. This chain uses TRBV7-2 with TRBJ1-2, with 8 nucleotides matching TRBD1. CDR3 length equals 13 residues. Unmatched junction bases numbered 10, after V lost 5 bases and J lost 11 bases. Germline V gives CDR1 SGHTA, CDR2 FQGNSA. CDR3 in amino acids: CASSKDGTGLYTF. CDR3 DNA: TGTGCCAGCAGCAAGGACGGGACAGGTCTTTACACCTTC.

J is TRBJ2-5 and V is TRBV2; 13 positions match TRBD2. CDR1 SNHLY and CDR2 FYNNEI come from the germline V gene. V was clipped by 4 bases and J by 2 bases; unmatched bases: 13. This CDR3 has 19 residues. In nucleotides, the CDR3 is TGTGCCAGCAGTGGGTGGGGGCCGGGGACTAGCGGGGCACAAGAGACCCAGTACTTC. It translates to CASSGWGPGTSGAQETQYF.

This clone was found a few times. The gene calls are TRBV4-1 and TRBJ1-2; D unresolved. The CDR3 is 15 residues long. CDR1 MGHRA and CDR2 YSYEKL come from the germline V gene. V dropped 1 base and J dropped 2 bases, with 11 bases sitting between them. The CDR3 loop reads CASSQADWNNYGYTF. CDR3 sequence (DNA): TGCGCCAGCAGCCAAGCGGACTGGAACAACTATGGCTACACCTTC.

The J gene is TRBJ1-4, the V gene TRBV5-1; TRBD1 agrees at 8 bases. The CDR3 has 15 amino acids. Per germline, CDR1 SGHRS and CDR2 YFSETQ. The junction had 4 bases not matched to a gene; V was cut back by 0 bases and J by 6 bases. DNA for the CDR3: TGCGCCAGCAGCTTGGTACCAGGGGGCGATGAAAAACTGTTTTTT. Protein sequence: CASSLVPGGDEKLFF.

The chain links TRBV15 to TRBJ1-5; tentatively, D is TRBD1 (6 bases). Trimming took 6 bases from V and 6 from J, leaving 12 bases between them. The CDR3 runs to 13 residues. Looked up from germline, CDR1 is LNHNV and CDR2 is YYDKDF (reference sequence). The CDR3 DNA is TGTGCCACCAGGGGGGCGGGCGGTCAGCCCCAGCATTTT. Its protein is CATRGAGGQPQHF.

This rearrangement joins TRBV19 to TRBJ2-7; the match to TRBD1 covers 9 bases. Germline V CDR1 and CDR2: LNHDA, SQIVND (reference sequence). This CDR3 is built from 17 residues. V was clipped by 3 bases and J by 4 bases; unmatched bases: 13. CDR3 bases: TGTGCCAGTAGTATTGCCCCTCCGGGACAGGGACCTTACGAGCAGTACTTC. Amino acid sequence: CASSIAPPGQGPYEQYF.

The chain recombines TRBV2 with TRBJ2-1; the match to TRBD2 covers 15 bases. Unmatched junction bases numbered 5, after V lost 6 bases and J lost 8 bases. Germline assignment: CDR1 SNHLY and CDR2 FYNNEI. The CDR3 is made up of 15 amino acids. The CDR3 DNA reads TGTGCCAGCAGGGGACGGACTAGCGGGGGGGATGAGCAGTTCTTC. It codes for CASRGRTSGGDEQFF.

The chain is built from TRBV12-2 and TRBJ1-1; TRBD1, the table's D call, was not compared with the DNA. TRBV12-2 is a documented pseudogene. The CDR3 has 15 amino acids. The CDR3 DNA reads as TGTGCAAGTCGCTTAGATGGCAGGGGGGCCACTGAAGCTTTCTTT. Protein product: CASRLDGRGATEAFF.

The rearrangement joins TRBV18 to TRBJ1-5; D not resolved. V shed 2 bases and J shed 7 bases, with 9 bases lying between them. This CDR3 spans 13 amino acids. Germline-derived CDR1 and CDR2 are KGHSH and LQKENI. DNA of the CDR3: TGTGCCAGCTCACCAGGGGAGGAACAGCCCCAGCATTTT. This encodes CASSPGEEQPQHF.

This clone has a single count. This chain links TRBV7-8 with TRBJ2-2, with a tentative D call TRBD2 (5 bases). V lost 5 bases and J lost 1, with 11 bases in between. The CDR3 has 15 amino acids. Germline assignment: CDR1 SGHVS and CDR2 FQNEAQ. The CDR3 bases are TGTGCCAGCAGCAGCGACTACCTGAACACCGGGGAGCTGTTTTTT. Translated, it gives CASSSDYLNTGELFF.

The J gene is TRBJ2-3, the V gene TRBV28; TRBD2 matches at 13 bases. After removal of 6 bases from V and 7 bases from J, the junction contained 13 bases not matched to a gene. CDR1 and CDR2 from the germline V gene are MDHEN and SYDVKM. The length of the CDR3 is 17 residues. DNA of the CDR3: TGTGCCAGCAGCCTATTATCGTCCGGGACTAGCGGGAATACGCAGTATTTT. Its translation: CASSLLSSGTSGNTQYF.

The chain carries TRBV28 and TRBJ1-1, with 7 bases matching TRBD1. V lost 1 base, J lost 2 bases, and 10 bases stayed unmatched. Germline-derived CDR1 and CDR2 are MDHEN and SYDVKM. This CDR3 has 17 amino acids. In DNA form, the CDR3 reads TGTGCCAGCAGTTTATCCGGGTACAGGGGAATTAACACTGAAGCTTTCTTT. Protein sequence: CASSLSGYRGINTEAFF.

The chain recombines TRBV27 with TRBJ2-6, with TRBD2 as a possible D gene (5 bases). Germline V lookup: CDR1 MNHEY, CDR2 SMNVEV (reference sequence). Trimming took 3 bases from V and 3 from J, leaving 18 bases between them. The CDR3 totals 18 residues. The CDR3 sequence is CASSFYPAGVLGANVLTF. As DNA, the CDR3 is TGTGCCAGCAGTTTTTACCCTGCCGGGGTACTTGGGGCCAACGTCCTGACTTTC.

The CDR3 DNA reads as TGTGCCAGCGGCGGACAGGCGAGCATCCCCGGGGAGCTGTTTTTT. It translates to CASGGQASIPGELFF. The chain combines TRBV5-4 with TRBJ2-2, with 7 nucleotides matching TRBD1. There are 15 residues in the CDR3. J was trimmed by 6 bases and V by 7 bases; bases with no gene match: 12. CDR1 is SGHNT, CDR2 YYREEE, per germline (reference sequence).

The chain has TRBV30 and TRBJ2-7; D is perhaps TRBD1 (6 bases). The germline V and J ends were trimmed by 2 bases and 3 bases, with 14 bases remaining between them. In germline, CDR1 is GTSNPN, CDR2 SVGIG (reference sequence). The CDR3 covers 14 residues. The CDR3 DNA reads TGTGCCTGGAGTTCCCCTCGACAGGACTACGAGCAGTACTTC. Its protein is CAWSSPRQDYEQYF.

The chain joins TRBV9 to TRBJ1-1; possible D gene TRBD1, 6 bases. This CDR3 has 15 amino acids. V lost 3 bases, J lost 4 bases, and 16 bases lay in between. Germline V gene lookup returns CDR1 SGDLS and CDR2 YYNGEE. The CDR3 spells CASSAGAGVGTEAFF. Here the CDR3 DNA reads TGTGCCAGCAGCGCAGGGGCAGGGGTAGGCACTGAAGCTTTCTTT. The full variable domain, in which reference TRBV9 and TRBJ1-1 provide the parts outside the CDR3, is DSGVTQTPKHLITATGQRVTLRCSPRSGDLSVYWYQQSLDQGLQFLIQYYNGEERAKGNILERFSAQQFPDLHSELNLSSLELGDSALYFCASSAGAGVGTEAFFGQGTRLTVV.

This clone was recorded only once. V usage is TRBV13 and J usage is TRBJ2-7, with D possibly TRBD2 on 5 matching bases. This CDR3 is 12 amino acids long. Trimming shortened V by 6 bases and J by 0 bases, and 6 bases separated the two germline ends. The V gene's germline CDR1 is PRHDT and CDR2 FYEKMQ (reference sequence). CDR3 DNA: TGTGCCAGCAGAGGGAGCTCCTACGAGCAGTACTTC. This encodes CASRGSSYEQYF.

The chain uses TRBV11-2 and TRBJ1-6; D not certain. Trimming took off 3 bases at V and 5 bases at J, with 5 bases between the two ends. There are 13 residues in the CDR3. Germline CDR1 and CDR2: SGHAT and FQNNGV. The CDR3 is CASSLENNSPLHF. The CDR3 bases are TGTGCCAGCAGCTTGGAGAATAATTCACCCCTCCACTTT.

This clone was counted a few times. The V call is TRBV7-3, the J call TRBJ2-5; D unclear. This CDR3 is built from 13 residues. Trimming shortened V by 5 bases and J by 4 bases, and 11 bases separated the two germline ends. Germline V CDR1 and CDR2: SGHTA, FQGTGA. The CDR3 region is CASSQEHGETQYF. The CDR3 DNA reads TGTGCCAGCAGCCAAGAGCACGGAGAGACCCAGTACTTC.

The rearrangement links TRBV13 to TRBJ2-3; 11 bases map to TRBD2. Trimming removed 3 bases from V and 4 bases from J; junction bases left unmatched: 9. The germline V gene encodes CDR1 PRHDT and CDR2 FYEKMQ (reference sequence). The CDR3 has 17 residues. The CDR3 is CASSLRLAGGNPDTQYF. The CDR3, as DNA: TGTGCCAGCAGCTTGCGGCTAGCGGGGGGAAATCCAGATACGCAGTATTTT.

This clone was recorded a few times. The V and J genes are TRBV4-1 and TRBJ1-4; 8 nucleotides line up with TRBD1. This CDR3 has 15 amino acids. The V and J ends lost 4 bases and 6 bases, in that order; junction bases with no gene match: 7. Looked up from germline, CDR1 is MGHRA and CDR2 is YSYEKL. The CDR3: CASSPLDREYEKLFF. For the CDR3, the DNA is TGCGCCAGCAGCCCTCTGGACAGGGAATATGAAAAACTGTTTTTT.

The chain combines TRBV15 with TRBJ1-3; D ambiguous. Trimming removed 0 bases from V and 4 bases from J, with 13 bases in between. CDR1 and CDR2 from the germline V gene are LNHNV and YYDKDF (reference sequence). The CDR3 sequence is 16 residues long. The CDR3 here is CATSRDPGAGGNTIYF. As DNA, the CDR3 is TGTGCCACCAGCAGAGACCCGGGAGCAGGAGGAAACACCATATATTTT.

The chain joins TRBV5-1 to TRBJ1-6; 7 bases match TRBD1. J lost 7 bases, V lost 4 bases, and 17 bases had no gene match. The CDR3 consists of 18 residues. Germline CDR1 reads SGHRS; CDR2 reads YFSETQ. CDR3 in DNA: TGCGCCAGCAGCCCCCGGGGAAGGGGGCTGATCGTCAATTCACCCCTCCACTTT. It encodes CASSPRGRGLIVNSPLHF.

This CDR3 reads CAISMAGASDEQFF. The CDR3 nucleotides read TGTGCCATCTCCATGGCGGGGGCCTCGGATGAGCAGTTCTTC. The V and J genes are TRBV10-3 and TRBJ2-1; maybe TRBD2 (7 bases). CDR1 and CDR2 from the germline V gene are ENHRY and SYGVKD. This CDR3 comprises 14 residues. V dropped 8 bases and J dropped 8 bases, with 19 bases sitting between them.

This rearrangement joins TRBV5-1 to TRBJ1-4; D remains unclear. The CDR3 sequence is 16 residues long. Trimming shortened V by 0 bases and J by 4 bases, and 13 bases separated the two germline ends. CDR1 and CDR2 from the germline V gene are SGHRS and YFSETQ. CDR3 DNA sequence: TGCGCCAGCAGCTTGGCCCCTGGCTCGGGTAATGAAAAACTGTTTTTT. Its translation is CASSLAPGSGNEKLFF.

This clone turned up a few times. The chain has TRBV11-2 and TRBJ1-1; D possibly corresponds to TRBD1 (6 bases). CDR1 and CDR2 from the germline V gene are SGHAT and FQNNGV. Trimming pared 1 base from V and 0 bases from J, leaving 9 bases between. The CDR3 is 15 residues long. CDR3 DNA sequence: TGTGCCAGCAGCTTAGGGGCAGGGGTGAACACTGAAGCTTTCTTT. It encodes CASSLGAGVNTEAFF.

For the CDR3, the DNA is TGTGCCAGCAGCAATAACAGGGGGCCGGAGACCCAGTACTTC. Translating it yields CASSNNRGPETQYF. The chain combines TRBV2 with TRBJ2-5; TRBD1 aligns across 9 bases. Per the germline V gene, CDR1 is SNHLY and CDR2 is FYNNEI. The CDR3 extends over 14 amino acids. Germline trimming cut 6 bases from V and 5 bases from J; bases unmatched to any gene: 7.